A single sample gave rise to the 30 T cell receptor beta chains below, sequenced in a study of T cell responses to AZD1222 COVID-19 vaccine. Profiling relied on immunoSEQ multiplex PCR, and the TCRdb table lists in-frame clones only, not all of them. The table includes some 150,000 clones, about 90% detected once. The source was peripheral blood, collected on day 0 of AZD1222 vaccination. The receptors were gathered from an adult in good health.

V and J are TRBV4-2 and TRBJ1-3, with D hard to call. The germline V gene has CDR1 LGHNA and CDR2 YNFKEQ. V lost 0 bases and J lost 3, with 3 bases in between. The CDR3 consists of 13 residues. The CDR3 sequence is CASSQEHGNTIYF. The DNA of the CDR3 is TGTGCCAGCAGCCAAGAGCATGGAAACACCATATATTTT.

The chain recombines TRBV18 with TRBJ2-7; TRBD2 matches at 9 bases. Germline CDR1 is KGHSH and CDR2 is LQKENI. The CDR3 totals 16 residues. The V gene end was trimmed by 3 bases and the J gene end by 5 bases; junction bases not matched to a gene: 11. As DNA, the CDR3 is TGTGCCAGCTCACCGCTTCGCGCGGGAGGGCCCAACGAGCAGTACTTC. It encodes CASSPLRAGGPNEQYF.

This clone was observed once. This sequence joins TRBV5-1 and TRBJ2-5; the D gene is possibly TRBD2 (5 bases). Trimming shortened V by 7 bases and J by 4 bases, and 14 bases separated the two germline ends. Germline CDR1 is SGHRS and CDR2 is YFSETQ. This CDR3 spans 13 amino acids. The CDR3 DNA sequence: TGCGCCAGCGCGCCTGGAGGAAGAGAGACCCAGTACTTC. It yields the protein CASAPGGRETQYF.

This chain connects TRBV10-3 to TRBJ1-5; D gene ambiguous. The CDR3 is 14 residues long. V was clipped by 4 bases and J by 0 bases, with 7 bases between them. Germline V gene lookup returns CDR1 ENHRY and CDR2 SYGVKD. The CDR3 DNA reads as TGTGCCATCAGTGCCCGGGTTAGCAATCAGCCCCAGCATTTT. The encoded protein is CAISARVSNQPQHF.

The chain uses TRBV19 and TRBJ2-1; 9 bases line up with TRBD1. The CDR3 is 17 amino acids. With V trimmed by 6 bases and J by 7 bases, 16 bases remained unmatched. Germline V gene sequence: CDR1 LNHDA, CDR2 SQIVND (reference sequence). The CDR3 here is CASSVASGQGVLNEQFF. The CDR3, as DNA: TGTGCCAGTAGCGTAGCATCGGGACAGGGTGTGTTGAATGAGCAGTTCTTC. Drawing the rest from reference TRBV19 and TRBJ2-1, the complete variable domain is DGGITQSPKYLFRKEGQNVTLSCEQNLNHDAMYWYRQDPGQGLRLIYYSQIVNDFQKGDIAEGYSVSREKKESFPLTVTSAQKNPTAFYLCASSVASGQGVLNEQFFGPGTRLTVL.

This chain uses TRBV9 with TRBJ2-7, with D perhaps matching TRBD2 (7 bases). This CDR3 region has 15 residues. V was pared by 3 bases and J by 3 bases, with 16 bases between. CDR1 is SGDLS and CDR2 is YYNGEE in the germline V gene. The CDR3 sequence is CASSASGGQLYEQYF. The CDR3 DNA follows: TGTGCCAGCAGCGCCTCGGGGGGCCAACTCTACGAGCAGTACTTC.

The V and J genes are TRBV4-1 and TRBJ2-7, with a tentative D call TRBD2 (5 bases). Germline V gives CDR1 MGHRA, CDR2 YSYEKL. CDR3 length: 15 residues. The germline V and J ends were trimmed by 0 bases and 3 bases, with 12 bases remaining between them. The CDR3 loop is CASSQEGTRDYEQYF. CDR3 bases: TGCGCCAGCAGCCAAGAGGGTACTAGAGACTACGAGCAGTACTTC.

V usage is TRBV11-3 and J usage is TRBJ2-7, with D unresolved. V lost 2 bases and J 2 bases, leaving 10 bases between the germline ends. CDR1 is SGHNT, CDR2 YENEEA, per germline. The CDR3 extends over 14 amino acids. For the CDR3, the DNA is TGTGCCAGCAGCTTAAGCGATAAGCCCTACGAGCAGTACTTC. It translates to CASSLSDKPYEQYF.

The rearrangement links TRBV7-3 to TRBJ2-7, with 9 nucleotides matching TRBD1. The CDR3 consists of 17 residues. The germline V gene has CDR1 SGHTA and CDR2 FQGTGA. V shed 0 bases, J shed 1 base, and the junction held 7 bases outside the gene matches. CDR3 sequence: CASSLTDQDRGSYEQYF. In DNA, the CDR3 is TGTGCCAGCAGCTTAACAGACCAGGACAGGGGTTCCTACGAGCAGTACTTC.

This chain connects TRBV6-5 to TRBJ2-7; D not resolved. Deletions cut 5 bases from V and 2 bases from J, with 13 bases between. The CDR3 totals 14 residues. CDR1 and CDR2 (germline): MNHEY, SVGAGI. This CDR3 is CASSMEGPTYEQYF. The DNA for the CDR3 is TGTGCCAGCAGTATGGAAGGTCCTACCTACGAGCAGTACTTC.

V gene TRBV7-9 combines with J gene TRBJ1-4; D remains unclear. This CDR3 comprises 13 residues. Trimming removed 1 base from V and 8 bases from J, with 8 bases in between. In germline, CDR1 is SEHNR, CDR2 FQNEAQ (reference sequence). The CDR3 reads CASSLGFWEKLFF. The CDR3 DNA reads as TGTGCCAGCAGCTTAGGGTTTTGGGAAAAACTGTTTTTT.

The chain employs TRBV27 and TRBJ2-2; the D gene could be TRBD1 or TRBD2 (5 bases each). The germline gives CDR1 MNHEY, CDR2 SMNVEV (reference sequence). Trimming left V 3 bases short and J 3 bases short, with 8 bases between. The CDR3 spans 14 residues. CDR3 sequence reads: CASSFPGHTGELFF. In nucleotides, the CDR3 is TGTGCCAGCAGTTTTCCGGGACACACCGGGGAGCTGTTTTTT.

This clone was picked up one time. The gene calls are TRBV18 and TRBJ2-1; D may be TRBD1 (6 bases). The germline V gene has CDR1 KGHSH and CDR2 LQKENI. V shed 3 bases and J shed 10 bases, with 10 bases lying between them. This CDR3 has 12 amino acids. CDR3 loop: CASSPDSREQFF. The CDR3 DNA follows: TGTGCCAGCTCACCGGACAGTCGGGAGCAGTTCTTC.

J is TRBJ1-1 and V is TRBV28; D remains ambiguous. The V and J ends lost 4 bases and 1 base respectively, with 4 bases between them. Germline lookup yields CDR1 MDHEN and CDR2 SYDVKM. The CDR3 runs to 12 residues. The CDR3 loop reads CASSSANTEAFF. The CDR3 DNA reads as TGTGCCAGCAGTTCAGCGAACACTGAAGCTTTCTTT.

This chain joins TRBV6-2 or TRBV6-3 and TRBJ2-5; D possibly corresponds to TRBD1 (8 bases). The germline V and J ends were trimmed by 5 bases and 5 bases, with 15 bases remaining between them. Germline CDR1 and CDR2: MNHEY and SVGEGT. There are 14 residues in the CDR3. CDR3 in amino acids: CASSKGQGGETQYF. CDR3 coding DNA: TGTGCCAGCAGTAAAGGACAGGGAGGGGAGACCCAGTACTTC.

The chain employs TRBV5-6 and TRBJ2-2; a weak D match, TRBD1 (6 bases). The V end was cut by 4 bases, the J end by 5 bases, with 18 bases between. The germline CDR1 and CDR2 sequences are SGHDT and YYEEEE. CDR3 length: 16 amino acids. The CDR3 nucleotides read TGTGCCAGCAGCCACGAACGGACAGACTTTACCGGGGAGCTGTTTTTT. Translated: CASSHERTDFTGELFF.

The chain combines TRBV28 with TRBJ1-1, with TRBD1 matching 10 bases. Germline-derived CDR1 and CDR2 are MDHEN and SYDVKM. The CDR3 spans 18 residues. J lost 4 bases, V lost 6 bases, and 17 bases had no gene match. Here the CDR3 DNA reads TGTGCCAGCAGCCCCGGGACAGGGGCCAGCCTGGGTTTCACTGAAGCTTTCTTT. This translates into CASSPGTGASLGFTEAFF.

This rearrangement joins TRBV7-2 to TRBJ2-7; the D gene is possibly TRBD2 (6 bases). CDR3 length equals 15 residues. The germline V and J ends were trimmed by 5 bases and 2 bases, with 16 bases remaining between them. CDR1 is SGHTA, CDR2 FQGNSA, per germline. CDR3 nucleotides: TGTGCCAGCAGCCTCCGGGGGTGGGGAGCCTACGAGCAGTACTTC. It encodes CASSLRGWGAYEQYF.

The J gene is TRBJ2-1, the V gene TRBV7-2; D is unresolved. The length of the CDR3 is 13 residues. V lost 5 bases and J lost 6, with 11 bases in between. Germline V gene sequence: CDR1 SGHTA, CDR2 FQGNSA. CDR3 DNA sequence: TGTGCCAGCAGCCCCGGTGGCACCAATGAGCAGTTCTTC. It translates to CASSPGGTNEQFF.

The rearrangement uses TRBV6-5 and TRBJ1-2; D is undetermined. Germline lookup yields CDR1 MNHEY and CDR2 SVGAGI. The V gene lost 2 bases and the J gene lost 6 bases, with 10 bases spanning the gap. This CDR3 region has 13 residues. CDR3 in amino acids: CASSYGPRDGYTF. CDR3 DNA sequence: TGTGCCAGCAGTTACGGCCCGAGAGATGGCTACACCTTC.

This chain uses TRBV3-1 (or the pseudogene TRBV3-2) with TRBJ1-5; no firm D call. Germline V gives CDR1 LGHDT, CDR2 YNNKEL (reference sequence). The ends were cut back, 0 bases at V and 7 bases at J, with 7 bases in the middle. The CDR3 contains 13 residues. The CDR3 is CASSQDLTQPQHF. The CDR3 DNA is TGTGCCAGCAGCCAAGATCTAACCCAGCCCCAGCATTTT.

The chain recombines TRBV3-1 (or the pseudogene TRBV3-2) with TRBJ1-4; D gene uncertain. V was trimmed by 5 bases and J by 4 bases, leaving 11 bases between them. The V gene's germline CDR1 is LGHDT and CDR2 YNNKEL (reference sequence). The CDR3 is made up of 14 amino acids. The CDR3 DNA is TGTGCCAGCAGCTTCCAACGGGGTAATGAAAAACTGTTTTTT. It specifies CASSFQRGNEKLFF.

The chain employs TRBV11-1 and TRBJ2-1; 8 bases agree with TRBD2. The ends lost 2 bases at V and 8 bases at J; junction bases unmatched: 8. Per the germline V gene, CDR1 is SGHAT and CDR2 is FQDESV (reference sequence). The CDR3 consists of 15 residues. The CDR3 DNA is TGTGCCAGCAGCTTACGCGGGAGGTTTTGGGATGAGCAGTTCTTC. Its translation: CASSLRGRFWDEQFF.

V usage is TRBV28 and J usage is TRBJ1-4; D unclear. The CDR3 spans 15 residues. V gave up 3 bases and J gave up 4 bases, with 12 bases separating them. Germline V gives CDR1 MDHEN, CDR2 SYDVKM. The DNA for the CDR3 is TGTGCCAGCAGTTTGTCCGGCAGCCGTAATGAAAAACTGTTTTTT. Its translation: CASSLSGSRNEKLFF.

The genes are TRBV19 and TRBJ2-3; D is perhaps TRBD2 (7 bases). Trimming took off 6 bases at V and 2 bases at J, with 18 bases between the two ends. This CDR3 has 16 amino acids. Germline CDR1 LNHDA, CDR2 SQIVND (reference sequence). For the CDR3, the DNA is TGTGCCAGTAGGTCCTACGGGGGGCTAAACACAGATACGCAGTATTTT. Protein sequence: CASRSYGGLNTDTQYF.

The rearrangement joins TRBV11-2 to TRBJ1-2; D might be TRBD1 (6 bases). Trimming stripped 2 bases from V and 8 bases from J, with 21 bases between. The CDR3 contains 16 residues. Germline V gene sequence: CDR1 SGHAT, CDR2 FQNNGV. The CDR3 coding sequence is TGTGCCAGCAGCTTATGGGGAACCGGGACATTGGACGGCTACACCTTC. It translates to CASSLWGTGTLDGYTF.

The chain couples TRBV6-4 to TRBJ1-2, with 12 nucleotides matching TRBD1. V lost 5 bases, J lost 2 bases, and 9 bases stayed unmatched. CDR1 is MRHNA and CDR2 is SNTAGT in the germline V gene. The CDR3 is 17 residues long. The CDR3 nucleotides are TGTGCCAGCAGTTGGGGACAGGGGGCGCTTAGAAACTATGGCTACACCTTC. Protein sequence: CASSWGQGALRNYGYTF.

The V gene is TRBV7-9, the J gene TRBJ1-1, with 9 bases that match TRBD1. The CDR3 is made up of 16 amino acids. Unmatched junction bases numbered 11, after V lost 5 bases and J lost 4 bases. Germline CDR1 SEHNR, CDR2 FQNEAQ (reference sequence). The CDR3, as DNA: TGTGCCAGCAGCGCTGGCGGGACAGGGAAGGGCACTGAAGCTTTCTTT. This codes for CASSAGGTGKGTEAFF.

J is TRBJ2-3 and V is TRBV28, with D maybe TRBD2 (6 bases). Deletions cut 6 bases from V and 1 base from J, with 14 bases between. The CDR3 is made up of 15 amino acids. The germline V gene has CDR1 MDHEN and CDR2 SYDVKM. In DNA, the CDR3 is TGTGCCAGCAGGCCCCGGACGGGGGGCACAGATACGCAGTATTTT. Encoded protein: CASRPRTGGTDTQYF.

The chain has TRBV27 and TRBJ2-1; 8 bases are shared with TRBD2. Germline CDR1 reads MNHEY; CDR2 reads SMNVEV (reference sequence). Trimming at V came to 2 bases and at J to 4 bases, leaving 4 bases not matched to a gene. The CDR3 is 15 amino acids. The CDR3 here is CASSLALAVYNEQFF. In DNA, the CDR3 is TGTGCCAGCAGTTTAGCACTAGCGGTTTACAATGAGCAGTTCTTC.